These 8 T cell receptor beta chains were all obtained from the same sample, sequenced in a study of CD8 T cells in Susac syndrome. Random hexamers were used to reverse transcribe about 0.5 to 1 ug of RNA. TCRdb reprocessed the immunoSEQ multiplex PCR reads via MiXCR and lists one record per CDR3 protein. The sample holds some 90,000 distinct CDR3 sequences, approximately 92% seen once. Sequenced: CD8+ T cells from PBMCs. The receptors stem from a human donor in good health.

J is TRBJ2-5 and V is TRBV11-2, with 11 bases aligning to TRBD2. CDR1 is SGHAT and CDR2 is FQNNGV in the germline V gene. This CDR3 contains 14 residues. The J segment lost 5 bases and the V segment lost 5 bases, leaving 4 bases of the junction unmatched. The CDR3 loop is CASSNPSGGETQYF. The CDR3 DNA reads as TGTGCCAGCAGCAACCCTAGCGGGGGGGAGACCCAGTACTTC.

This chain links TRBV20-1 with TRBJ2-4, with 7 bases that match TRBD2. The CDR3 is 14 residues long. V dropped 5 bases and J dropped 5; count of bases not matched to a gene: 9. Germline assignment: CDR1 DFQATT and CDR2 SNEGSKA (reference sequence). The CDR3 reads CSAPVRGDQNIQYF. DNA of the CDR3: TGCAGTGCTCCTGTACGGGGGGACCAAAACATTCAGTACTTC.

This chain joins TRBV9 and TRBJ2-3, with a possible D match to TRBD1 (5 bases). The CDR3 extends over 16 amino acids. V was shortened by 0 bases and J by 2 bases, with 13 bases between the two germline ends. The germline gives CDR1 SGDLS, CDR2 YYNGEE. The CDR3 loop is CASSVVPAGFTDTQYF. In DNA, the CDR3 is TGTGCCAGCAGCGTAGTCCCGGCAGGGTTCACAGATACGCAGTATTTT.

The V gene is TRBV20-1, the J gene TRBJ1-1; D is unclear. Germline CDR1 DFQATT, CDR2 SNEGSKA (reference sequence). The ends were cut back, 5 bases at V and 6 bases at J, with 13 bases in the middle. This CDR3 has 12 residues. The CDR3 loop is CSAPVEGAEAFF. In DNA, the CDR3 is TGCAGTGCTCCCGTAGAGGGAGCTGAAGCTTTCTTT.

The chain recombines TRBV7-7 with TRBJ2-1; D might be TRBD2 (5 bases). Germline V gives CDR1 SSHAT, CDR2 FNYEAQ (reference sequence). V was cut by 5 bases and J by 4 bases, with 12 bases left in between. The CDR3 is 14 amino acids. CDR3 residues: CASSPYEGYNEQFF. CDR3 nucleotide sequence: TGTGCCAGCAGCCCTTATGAGGGTTACAATGAGCAGTTCTTC.

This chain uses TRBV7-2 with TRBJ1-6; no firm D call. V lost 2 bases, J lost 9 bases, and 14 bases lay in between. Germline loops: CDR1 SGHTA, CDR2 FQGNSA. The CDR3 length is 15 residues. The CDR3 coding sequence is TGTGCCAGCAGCTTATCGGGCAGGAGCAGTTCACCCCTCCACTTT. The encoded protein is CASSLSGRSSSPLHF.

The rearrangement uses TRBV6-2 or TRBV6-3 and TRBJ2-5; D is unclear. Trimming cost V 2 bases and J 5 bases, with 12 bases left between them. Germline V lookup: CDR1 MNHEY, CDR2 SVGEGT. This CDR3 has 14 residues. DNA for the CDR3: TGTGCCAGCAGTTACACCCAAAGAGAGGAGACCCAGTACTTC. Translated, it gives CASSYTQREETQYF.

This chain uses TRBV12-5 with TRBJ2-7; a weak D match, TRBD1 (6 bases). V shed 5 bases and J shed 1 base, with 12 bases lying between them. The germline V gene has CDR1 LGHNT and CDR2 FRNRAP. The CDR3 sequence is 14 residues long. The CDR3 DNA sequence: TGTGCTAGTGGTCATTCGACAGGATCCTACGAGCAGTACTTC. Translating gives CASGHSTGSYEQYF.